The subject of this entry is one TCR beta chain. As yet, its antigen is unknown. It was with 60 Vbeta and 13 Jbeta primers that the PCR ran. Produced via immunoSEQ multiplex PCR; TCRdb's table is partial and in-frame only. Here the sample spans approximately 180,000 clones, roughly 74% being singletons. The CDR3 contains 15 residues. From germline, CDR1 is MDHEN and CDR2 SYDVKM. Between the trimmed V and J ends, which lost 6 bases and 4 bases, there was a span of 18 bases. The data originate from a study of cytomegalovirus exposure and HLA in healthy donors. Study conclusions and caveats: CMV antigen specificity was confirmed in vitro for three CMV-associated chains.

The chain combines TRBV28 with TRBJ1-2; the D gene is possibly TRBD1 (5 bases). The TCR was taken from a woman under 40 in good health and CMV-seronegative. The sample consisted of PBMCs. The DNA of the CDR3 is TGTGCCAGCAGGGGGGGACGGAGCTTTTCCTATGGCTACACCTTC. Translation gives CASRGGRSFSYGYTF.